The 22 T cell receptor beta chains below come from one sample, sequenced in a study of blood T cell repertoires in COVID-19. Profiled with immunoSEQ multiplex PCR; TCRdb holds only in-frame clones, not every one. The profile shows under 250,000 clones, about four fifths of them singletons. Sample: peripheral blood. These receptors were taken from a woman aged 40 to 50 with active or convalescent COVID-19.

The rearrangement joins TRBV6-2 or TRBV6-3 to TRBJ2-5; a possible D gene is TRBD2 (5 bases). This CDR3 region has 14 residues. Germline V gene lookup returns CDR1 MNHEY and CDR2 SVGEGT. The germline V and J ends were trimmed by 5 bases and 1 base, with 11 bases remaining between them. The CDR3 spells CASSPRTGQETQYF. CDR3 sequence (DNA): TGTGCCAGCAGTCCCCGGACTGGCCAAGAGACCCAGTACTTC.

The V and J genes are TRBV11-3 and TRBJ2-2; D possibly corresponds to TRBD2 (5 bases). This CDR3 region has 13 residues. Germline V lookup: CDR1 SGHNT, CDR2 YENEEA. Trimming removed 2 bases at V and 6 bases at J, with 7 bases between. The CDR3 DNA reads TGTGCCAGCAGCTTAAACGGGGCCGGGGAGCTGTTTTTT. The encoded protein is CASSLNGAGELFF.

The rearrangement joins TRBV14 to TRBJ2-7, with a weak D call TRBD2 (5 bases). V gave up 4 bases and J gave up 4 bases, with 17 bases separating them. The CDR3 totals 15 residues. The V gene's germline CDR1 is SGHDN and CDR2 FVKESK. In DNA form, the CDR3 reads TGTGCCAGCAGCCCATTCGGGGTGGTTAGGTACGAGCAGTACTTC. This gives the protein CASSPFGVVRYEQYF.

The V gene is TRBV7-9, the J gene TRBJ1-5, with D maybe TRBD1 (6 bases). The CDR3 runs to 14 residues. V was clipped by 5 bases and J by 1 base, with 9 bases between them. Germline V lookup: CDR1 SEHNR, CDR2 FQNEAQ (reference sequence). The CDR3 DNA follows: TGTGCCAGCAGCCTCCAGGGGAGCAATCAGCCCCAGCATTTT. Translating gives CASSLQGSNQPQHF.

DNA of the CDR3: TGTGCTAGTGGGAACGTCCAGGGGTGGGAAAAACTGTTTTTT. Protein product: CASGNVQGWEKLFF. The chain is built from TRBV12-5 and TRBJ1-4; maybe TRBD1 (6 bases). Looked up from germline, CDR1 is LGHNT and CDR2 is FRNRAP. V lost 6 bases, J lost 8 bases, and 16 bases lay in between. The CDR3 is 14 residues long.

There are a few counts of this clone. The V call is TRBV18, the J call TRBJ2-3; a weak D match, TRBD2 (5 bases). The V gene's germline CDR1 is KGHSH and CDR2 LQKENI. The length of the CDR3 is 16 residues. Trimming stripped 1 base from V and 3 bases from J, with 14 bases between. The CDR3 loop is CASSPQGKRRTDTQYF. CDR3 nucleotide sequence: TGTGCCAGCTCACCACAAGGCAAGCGGCGGACAGATACGCAGTATTTT.

The rearrangement joins TRBV7-3 to TRBJ2-3; 13 bases align to TRBD2. There are 17 residues in the CDR3. V lost 5 bases to trimming and J lost 1 base; unmatched junction nucleotides: 6. In germline, CDR1 is SGHTA, CDR2 FQGTGA. The CDR3 bases are TGTGCCAGCAGCCCCAGGACTAGCGGGAGCCGCACAGATACGCAGTATTTT. It yields the protein CASSPRTSGSRTDTQYF.

V usage is TRBV24-1 and J usage is TRBJ2-3; D is possibly TRBD2 (6 bases). The CDR3 spans 15 residues. Per the germline V gene, CDR1 is KGHDR and CDR2 is SFDVKD. The V and J ends lost 4 bases and 0 bases respectively, with 10 bases between them. CDR3 residues: CATSDGTLSTDTQYF. The CDR3 DNA reads as TGTGCCACCAGTGACGGGACTCTTAGCACAGATACGCAGTATTTT.

The rearrangement uses TRBV12-5 and TRBJ2-1; D possibly corresponds to TRBD2 (5 bases). Trimming pared 1 base from V and 12 bases from J, leaving 7 bases between. From germline, CDR1 is LGHNT and CDR2 FRNRAP. The CDR3 is made up of 11 amino acids. The CDR3 loop is CASGLDRGQFF. Here the CDR3 DNA reads TGTGCTAGTGGTTTGGACCGGGGGCAGTTCTTC.

CDR3 residues: CASSLLGGASYEQYF. The DNA of the CDR3 is TGTGCCAGCAGCTTATTGGGGGGAGCCTCCTACGAGCAGTACTTC. This rearrangement joins TRBV13 to TRBJ2-7; possible D gene TRBD2, 6 bases. V was cut by 2 bases and J by 0 bases, with 11 bases left in between. The CDR3 sequence is 15 residues long. Germline CDR1 and CDR2: PRHDT and FYEKMQ (reference sequence).

CDR3 DNA: TGTGCCAGCTCCTCGGGACAGTTCCCCACGGTAGATGGCTACACCTTC. Protein sequence: CASSSGQFPTVDGYTF. This chain joins TRBV18 and TRBJ1-2, with TRBD1 matching 7 bases. The CDR3 loop spans 16 amino acids. The junction had 16 bases not matched to a gene; V was cut back by 6 bases and J by 6 bases. The germline CDR1 and CDR2 sequences are KGHSH and LQKENI.

The chain recombines TRBV27 with TRBJ1-2; 8 positions agree with TRBD1. Trimming cost V 6 bases and J 2 bases; bases outside gene matches: 8. Germline CDR1 is MNHEY and CDR2 is SMNVEV (reference sequence). CDR3 length equals 15 residues. Here the CDR3 reads CASSYRGRANYGYTF. In DNA, the CDR3 is TGTGCCAGCAGCTACAGGGGGAGGGCCAACTATGGCTACACCTTC.

In this sample, this clone turned up a few times. The chain combines TRBV28 with TRBJ1-1; D is undetermined. V lost 8 bases to trimming and J lost 1 base, with 8 bases between them. Germline CDR1 and CDR2: MDHEN and SYDVKM. The CDR3 has 12 residues. Here the CDR3 DNA reads TGTGCCAGCCTACTTTCGAACACTGAAGCTTTCTTT. Protein: CASLLSNTEAFF.

The rearrangement uses TRBV6-5 and TRBJ2-1; 9 bases fit TRBD2. J was trimmed by 4 bases and V by 6 bases; bases with no gene match: 7. The CDR3 totals 15 residues. Germline V lookup: CDR1 MNHEY, CDR2 SVGAGI. CDR3 loop: CASSHSGSNYNEQFF. The CDR3 nucleotides read TGTGCCAGCAGCCATAGCGGGAGTAATTACAATGAGCAGTTCTTC.

The chain employs TRBV7-9 and TRBJ2-7, with D possibly TRBD2 on 5 matching bases. Per the germline V gene, CDR1 is SEHNR and CDR2 is FQNEAQ (reference sequence). The CDR3 covers 14 residues. The V gene lost 0 bases and the J gene lost 9 bases, with 15 bases spanning the gap. The CDR3 DNA follows: TGTGCCAGCAGCTTAGCTGCATCGGGATCGGGGCAGTACTTC. As protein: CASSLAASGSGQYF.

This chain joins TRBV10-1 and TRBJ2-7, with D perhaps TRBD1 (5 bases). This CDR3 contains 16 residues. V was shortened by 4 bases and J by 5 bases, with 21 bases between the two germline ends. Looked up from germline, CDR1 is WNHNN and CDR2 is SYGVQD (reference sequence). Written as DNA, the CDR3 is TGCGCCAGCAGTGCTCTTTTTGGGCAGGGTGATCACGAGCAGTACTTC. This gives the protein CASSALFGQGDHEQYF.

The chain joins TRBV2 to TRBJ1-1; D unclear. The germline V and J ends were trimmed by 6 bases and 7 bases, with 15 bases remaining between them. The CDR3 contains 13 residues. Germline CDR1 and CDR2: SNHLY and FYNNEI. CDR3 amino acids: CASSDDLGLEAFF. As DNA, the CDR3 is TGTGCCAGCAGCGACGACTTAGGTCTTGAAGCTTTCTTT.

CDR3 coding DNA: TGTGCCAGCTCATCCCTTACCGGGACAGTGAACACTGAAGCTTTCTTT. This encodes CASSSLTGTVNTEAFF. The J gene is TRBJ1-1, the V gene TRBV18; 7 bases align to TRBD1. Germline V gene lookup returns CDR1 KGHSH and CDR2 LQKENI. This CDR3 spans 16 amino acids. J gave up 0 bases and V 5 bases, and 9 bases lay outside the gene matches.

This clone was counted once. The chain links TRBV19 to TRBJ2-1, with 10 bases matching TRBD2. V was clipped by 5 bases and J by 8 bases; unmatched bases: 9. Germline-derived CDR1 and CDR2 are LNHDA and SQIVND (reference sequence). The CDR3 spans 15 residues. CDR3: CASSRSGGALHEQFF. In DNA, the CDR3 is TGTGCCAGTAGTCGGAGCGGGGGGGCTTTGCATGAGCAGTTCTTC.

To note about this clone: In the same sample, other DNA sequences code for this CDR3. The rearrangement joins TRBV5-6 to TRBJ1-6, with D possibly being TRBD1 (6 bases). V lost 1 base to trimming and J lost 7 bases, with 12 bases between them. CDR1 and CDR2 from the germline V gene are SGHDT and YYEEEE. The CDR3 covers 15 residues. CDR3 protein: CASSLPGQQNSPLHF. The CDR3, as DNA: TGTGCCAGCAGCTTGCCAGGACAGCAAAATTCACCCCTCCACTTT.

The chain combines TRBV19 with TRBJ1-5; 9 bases map to TRBD1. The CDR3 length is 15 residues. Germline V CDR1 and CDR2: LNHDA, SQIVND (reference sequence). V gave up 7 bases and J gave up 5 bases; unmatched junction bases: 9. CDR3 coding DNA: TGTGCCAGTAAATACCCAGACAGGGGGGATCAGCCCCAGCATTTT. Encoded protein: CASKYPDRGDQPQHF. The whole variable domain, filled in from reference TRBV19 and TRBJ1-5, reads DGGITQSPKYLFRKEGQNVTLSCEQNLNHDAMYWYRQDPGQGLRLIYYSQIVNDFQKGDIAEGYSVSREKKESFPLTVTSAQKNPTAFYLCASKYPDRGDQPQHFGDGTRLSIL.

In its sample, this clone was seen many times. The chain has TRBV7-9 and TRBJ1-3, with a weak D call TRBD1 (6 bases). The CDR3 contains 13 residues. Germline V gives CDR1 SEHNR, CDR2 FQNEAQ (reference sequence). Trimming removed 3 bases at V and 6 bases at J, with 9 bases between. CDR3 nucleotide sequence: TGTGCCAGCAGCTTCGGACAGCTAAACACCATATATTTT. Translated, it gives CASSFGQLNTIYF.